This entry is about one T cell receptor beta chain. Its antigen is unknown. Each replicate PCR on the sorted subsets used about 0.2 ug DNA (around 31,000 T cell genomes). This table comes from immunoSEQ multiplex PCR, and its TCRdb copy is limited to in-frame clones, with some not included. The sample shows 2 million or so clones, around 96% of them seen only once. Germline CDR1 is LNHDA and CDR2 is SQIVND (reference sequence). CDR3 size: 16 residues. V lost 5 bases and J 0 bases, leaving 13 bases between the germline ends. The data were obtained in a study of shared clonotypes between healthy human individuals. The study, taken as a whole, reports: Naive CD4 clonotypes overlapped across a handful of donors at about 5.2%. On the whole, naive subsets had larger estimated richness than memory subsets had. Non-shared clonotypes had lower generation probabilities than those shared by all four donors.

Naive CD8 cells lacked CD45RO and underwent positive selection for CCR7, leaving out terminally differentiated effector memory CD45RA+ cells. The receptor's source is a man younger than 35 in good health. The gene calls are TRBV19 and TRBJ2-2, with D uncertain. Sequenced material: naive CD8+ T cells sorted from blood. CDR3 coding DNA: TGTGCCAGTAGTGATACAGTATACGCGAACACCGGGGAGCTGTTTTTT. Protein: CASSDTVYANTGELFF.